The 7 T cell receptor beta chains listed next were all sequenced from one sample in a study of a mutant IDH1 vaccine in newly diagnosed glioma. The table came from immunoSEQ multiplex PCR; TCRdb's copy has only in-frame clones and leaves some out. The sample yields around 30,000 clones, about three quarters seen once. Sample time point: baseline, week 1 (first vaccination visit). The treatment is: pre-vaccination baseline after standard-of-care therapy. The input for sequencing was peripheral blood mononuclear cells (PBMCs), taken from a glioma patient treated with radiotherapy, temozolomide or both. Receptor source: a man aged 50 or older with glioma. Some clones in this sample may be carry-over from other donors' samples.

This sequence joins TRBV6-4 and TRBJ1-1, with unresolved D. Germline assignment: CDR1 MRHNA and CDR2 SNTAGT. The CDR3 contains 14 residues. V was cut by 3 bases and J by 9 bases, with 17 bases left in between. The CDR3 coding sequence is TGTGCCAGCAGTGAAGGGCCTTGGGAAAGAAAAGCTTTCTTT. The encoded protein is CASSEGPWERKAFF.

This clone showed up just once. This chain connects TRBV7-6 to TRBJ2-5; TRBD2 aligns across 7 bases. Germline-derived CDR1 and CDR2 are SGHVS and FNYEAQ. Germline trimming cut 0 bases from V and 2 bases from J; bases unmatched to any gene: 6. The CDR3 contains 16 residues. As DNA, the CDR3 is TGTGCCAGCAGCTTAGCCCAGCGGGATGGGCAAGAGACCCAGTACTTC. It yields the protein CASSLAQRDGQETQYF.

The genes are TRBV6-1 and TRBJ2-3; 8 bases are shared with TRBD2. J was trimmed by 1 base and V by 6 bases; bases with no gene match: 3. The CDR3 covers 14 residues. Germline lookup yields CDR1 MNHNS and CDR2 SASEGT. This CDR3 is CASSLTSGTDTQYF. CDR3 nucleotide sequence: TGTGCCAGCAGCCTGACTAGCGGCACAGATACGCAGTATTTT.

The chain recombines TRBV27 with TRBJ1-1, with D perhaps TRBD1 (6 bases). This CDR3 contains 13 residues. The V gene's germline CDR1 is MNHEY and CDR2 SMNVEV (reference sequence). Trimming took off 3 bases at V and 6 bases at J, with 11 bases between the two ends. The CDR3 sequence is CASSLIGGAEAFF. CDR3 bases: TGTGCCAGCAGTTTGATAGGGGGGGCTGAAGCTTTCTTT.

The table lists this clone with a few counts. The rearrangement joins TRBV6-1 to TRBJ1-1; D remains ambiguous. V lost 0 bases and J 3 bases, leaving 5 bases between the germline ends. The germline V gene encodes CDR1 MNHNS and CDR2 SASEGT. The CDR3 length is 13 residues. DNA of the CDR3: TGTGCCAGCAGTGAAGCCAGTTACACTGAAGCTTTCTTT. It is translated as CASSEASYTEAFF.

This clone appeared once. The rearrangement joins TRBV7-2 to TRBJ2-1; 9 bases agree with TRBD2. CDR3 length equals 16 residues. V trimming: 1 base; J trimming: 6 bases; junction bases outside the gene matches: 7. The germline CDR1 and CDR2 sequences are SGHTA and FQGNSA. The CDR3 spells CASSLVGRGGRNEQFF. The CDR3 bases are TGTGCCAGCAGCTTAGTAGGGCGGGGGGGCCGCAATGAGCAGTTCTTC.

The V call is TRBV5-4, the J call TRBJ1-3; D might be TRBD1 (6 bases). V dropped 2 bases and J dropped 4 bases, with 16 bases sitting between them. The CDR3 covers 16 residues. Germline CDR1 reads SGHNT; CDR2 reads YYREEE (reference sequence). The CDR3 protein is CASSFLMAGVGNTIYF. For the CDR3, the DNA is TGTGCCAGCAGCTTCCTCATGGCAGGGGTAGGAAACACCATATATTTT.